Detailed here is one T cell receptor (beta chain). Its antigen remains unknown. This sample was included in a study of cytomegalovirus exposure and HLA in healthy donors. Overall study findings and caveats: In a later analysis, productive TCRs from donors in an Asian-associated ancestry cluster reportedly carried fewer N-insertions than the cohort mean. Productive status was seen about 90% or about 30% of the time for most TCR beta V segments in an earlier analysis. With DRB1 most and HLA-C fewest, TCR association rates differed between HLA loci in a later analysis.

PCR primers comprised 60 Vbeta and 13 Jbeta primers. Produced via immunoSEQ multiplex PCR; TCRdb's table is partial and in-frame only. The sample has fewer than 85,000 clones, around 76% seen once. J lost 5 bases, V lost 4 bases, and 8 bases had no gene match. CDR1 is SGHNT and CDR2 is YYREEE in the germline V gene (reference sequence). The CDR3 extends over 15 amino acids. At sampling all donors were nominally healthy, likely with unrecorded immune exposures. The gene calls are TRBV5-4 and TRBJ2-5; the match to TRBD1 covers 10 bases. The sequence came from a male donor in good health and CMV-seropositive. The specimen sequenced was PBMCs. The CDR3 nucleotides read TGTGCCAGCAGCCTGACAGGGGGCGGTTTGGAGACCCAGTACTTC. Protein sequence: CASSLTGGGLETQYF.